This T cell receptor beta chain was sequenced in a study of memory CD4+ T cells and cytomegalovirus serostatus. Per the original data handling: Out-of-frame sequences were removed, leaving 2 million to 2.5 million distinct TCRbeta sequences. Only in-frame clones appear in the TCRdb table, and some are missing; sequencing was by immunoSEQ multiplex PCR. V, J and clone size are those of that table, while D and trimming were read from the DNA. The sample lists 61,000 or so clones; roughly 75% were seen once. J gave up 5 bases and V 2 bases, and 6 bases lay outside the gene matches. There are 15 residues in the CDR3. From germline, CDR1 is SGHNT and CDR2 YENEEA. Single viable CD3+CD4+CD8-CD45RO+ cells were sorted as the memory CD4+ T cells. CD4+ T cells were isolated by positive magnetic selection.

Source material: memory CD4+ T cells from blood. The source of this sequence is an adult in good health and CMV-seronegative. Some clones in this sample may be carry-over from other donors' samples. The chain employs TRBV11-3 and TRBJ2-1; TRBD1 matches 7 bases. DNA for the CDR3: TGTGCCAGCAGCTTAAGTGCCAGGGGGAACAATGAGCAGTTCTTC. It is translated as CASSLSARGNNEQFF. Together with reference TRBV11-3 and TRBJ2-1, the CDR3 gives the full variable domain: EAGVVQSPRYKIIEKKQPVAFWCNPISGHNTLYWYLQNLGQGPELLIRYENEEAVDDSQLPKDRFSAERLKGVDSTLKIQPAELGDSAVYLCASSLSARGNNEQFFGPGTRLTVL.